These T cell receptor beta chains were read from a single sample in a study of T cell responses to AZD1222 COVID-19 vaccine. Data came from immunoSEQ multiplex PCR; TCRdb stores just in-frame clones and leaves some out. Among around 130,000 clones listed, roughly 88% were seen once. The source material was peripheral blood, sampled 28 days after the second AZD1222 dose. All receptors come from an adult who received the AZD1222 COVID-19 vaccine. Each CDR3 is given with its conserved first and last residue. Fields, in order: CDR3 protein, CDR3 DNA, D gene, J gene, clone size, V gene. D genes are given only for firm matches. The size entry is marked missing in some rows and otherwise reads once, few, many or a size class.

CDR3aa: CASSLEPIGEQYF; CDR3nt: TGCGCCAGCAGCTTGGAACCCATCGGCGAGCAGTACTTC; d_gene: .; j_gene: TRBJ2-7; abundance: few; v_gene: TRBV5-1
CDR3aa: CASSSGELFF; CDR3nt: TGTGCCAGCAGTTCGGGTGAACTGTTTTTT; d_gene: .; j_gene: TRBJ1-4; abundance: .; v_gene: TRBV6-5
CDR3aa: CASSFAGDNYGYTF; CDR3nt: TGTGCCAGCAGCTTTGCCGGGGACAACTATGGCTACACCTTC; d_gene: .; j_gene: TRBJ1-2; abundance: .; v_gene: TRBV11-2
CDR3aa: CASSPGTSGGQETQYF; CDR3nt: TGTGCCAGCAGCCCAGGGACTAGCGGGGGCCAAGAGACCCAGTACTTC; d_gene: TRBD2; j_gene: TRBJ2-5; abundance: .; v_gene: TRBV7-3
CDR3aa: CASSQEGRGVNYEQYF; CDR3nt: TGTGCCAGCAGCCAAGAGGGTCGGGGGGTTAATTACGAGCAGTACTTC; d_gene: TRBD2; j_gene: TRBJ2-7; abundance: .; v_gene: TRBV4-2
CDR3aa: CATNQLEGRVLTF; CDR3nt: TGTGCCACCAACCAACTCGAGGGGCGCGTCCTGACTTTC; d_gene: .; j_gene: TRBJ2-6; abundance: .; v_gene: TRBV11-3
CDR3aa: CATRRGAGEKLFF; CDR3nt: TGTGCCACCAGGAGGGGTGCAGGCGAAAAACTGTTTTTT; d_gene: .; j_gene: TRBJ1-4; abundance: .; v_gene: TRBV24-1
CDR3aa: CASSLMLGTGGFYEQYF; CDR3nt: TGCGCCAGCAGCTTGATGCTCGGGACAGGGGGCTTCTACGAGCAGTACTTC; d_gene: TRBD1; j_gene: TRBJ2-7; abundance: .; v_gene: TRBV5-1
CDR3aa: CASSGTSGRISSYNEQFF; CDR3nt: TGTGCCAGTAGCGGGACTAGCGGGAGGATTAGCTCCTACAATGAGCAGTTCTTC; d_gene: TRBD2; j_gene: TRBJ2-1; abundance: .; v_gene: TRBV19
CDR3aa: CASEREGPYEQYF; CDR3nt: TGTGCCAGCGAGCGGGAGGGCCCGTACGAGCAGTACTTC; d_gene: TRBD2; j_gene: TRBJ2-7; abundance: .; v_gene: TRBV2
CDR3aa: CASSPTGVEQYF; CDR3nt: TGCGCCAGCAGCCCAACGGGAGTCGAGCAGTACTTC; d_gene: .; j_gene: TRBJ2-7; abundance: .; v_gene: TRBV5-1
CDR3aa: CASNSERRQPQHF; CDR3nt: TGTGCCAGCAACTCTGAGAGAAGACAGCCCCAGCATTTT; d_gene: .; j_gene: TRBJ1-5; abundance: few; v_gene: TRBV12-3/TRBV12-4
CDR3aa: CASSEPGISNQPQHF; CDR3nt: TGTGCCAGCAGTGAACCCGGAATTAGCAATCAGCCCCAGCATTTT; d_gene: .; j_gene: TRBJ1-5; abundance: .; v_gene: TRBV6-1
CDR3aa: CARSLDLTNDSNQPQHF; CDR3nt: TGTGCCAGAAGCTTGGACTTGACGAATGATAGCAATCAGCCCCAGCATTTT; d_gene: .; j_gene: TRBJ1-5; abundance: .; v_gene: TRBV5-3
CDR3aa: CATGTAKEYEQYF; CDR3nt: TGTGCCACTGGGACAGCGAAGGAGTACGAGCAGTACTTC; d_gene: TRBD1; j_gene: TRBJ2-7; abundance: .; v_gene: TRBV10-3
CDR3aa: CASSDSIDTQYF; CDR3nt: TGCGCCAGCAGCGATTCGATAGATACGCAGTATTTT; d_gene: .; j_gene: TRBJ2-3; abundance: .; v_gene: TRBV5-1
CDR3aa: CASSDGGRLPGYGYTF; CDR3nt: TGTGCCAGCAGTGATGGGGGCAGGCTCCCTGGCTATGGCTACACCTTC; d_gene: .; j_gene: TRBJ1-2; abundance: .; v_gene: TRBV2
CDR3aa: CASSLSQGADGYTF; CDR3nt: TGTGCCAGCAGCTTATCTCAGGGGGCTGATGGCTACACCTTC; d_gene: TRBD1; j_gene: TRBJ1-2; abundance: .; v_gene: TRBV7-9
CDR3aa: CASSPDRDRVVGTQYF; CDR3nt: TGTGCCAGCTCACCAGACCGGGACAGGGTGGTTGGTACGCAGTATTTT; d_gene: TRBD1; j_gene: TRBJ2-3; abundance: .; v_gene: TRBV18
CDR3aa: CAISELPGEASNEQFF; CDR3nt: TGTGCCATCAGTGAGTTACCGGGGGAAGCCTCCAATGAGCAGTTCTTC; d_gene: .; j_gene: TRBJ2-1; abundance: .; v_gene: TRBV10-3
CDR3aa: CASPTSSGNTIYF; CDR3nt: TGTGCCAGCCCTACCAGCTCTGGAAACACCATATATTTT; d_gene: .; j_gene: TRBJ1-3; abundance: .; v_gene: TRBV28
CDR3aa: CATSDWTVTNEQFF; CDR3nt: TGTGCCACCAGTGATTGGACAGTTACCAATGAGCAGTTCTTC; d_gene: .; j_gene: TRBJ2-1; abundance: .; v_gene: TRBV24-1
CDR3aa: CASSIRTEYGYTF; CDR3nt: TGTGCCAGCAGTATAAGGACAGAGTATGGCTACACCTTC; d_gene: .; j_gene: TRBJ1-2; abundance: .; v_gene: TRBV28